These 17 T cell receptor beta chains came from one sample sequenced in a study of human T cells and chemical hapten exposure. Time point: pre-sensitization, week 0. As to treatment: therapeutic diphenylcyclopropenone sensitization with weekly scalp DPC. TCRdb re-derived calls from the RACE reads in MiXCR, one entry per CDR3 protein. The sample yields about 68,000 distinct CDR3 sequences, roughly 9.7% seen once. The sequencing used whole blood, collected in connection with sensitization to the hapten diphenylcyclopropenone (DPC). The source of these receptors is a woman aged 50 to 60 with alopecia areata. Some clones in this sample may be carry-over from other donors' samples.

This clonotype came up a few times. The chain carries TRBV29-1 and TRBJ1-2; 9 nucleotides match TRBD1. CDR3 length equals 11 residues. In germline, CDR1 is SQVTM, CDR2 ANQGSEA. V lost 7 bases, J lost 11 bases, and 8 bases stayed unmatched. CDR3 coding DNA: TGCAGCGGCTACCGGGACAGGGTTTACACCTTC. Translation gives CSGYRDRVYTF.

The chain carries TRBV2 and TRBJ2-7; tentatively, D is TRBD2 (6 bases). CDR1 is SNHLY, CDR2 FYNNEI, per germline. The CDR3 consists of 15 residues. V lost 6 bases and J 0 bases, leaving 15 bases between the germline ends. CDR3 DNA: TGTGCCAGCAGCCCCCGGGGCGGGACCTCCTACGAGCAGTACTTC. This translates into CASSPRGGTSYEQYF.

This clonotype was recorded many times. The genes are TRBV7-2 and TRBJ2-3; D gene uncertain. CDR3 length equals 13 residues. The germline V gene encodes CDR1 SGHTA and CDR2 FQGNSA. Trimming removed 4 bases from V and 4 bases from J, with 9 bases in between. The CDR3 here is CASSSGRPDTQYF. DNA for the CDR3: TGTGCCAGCAGCTCCGGGCGCCCAGATACGCAGTATTTT.

Note on this clonotype: A much larger clone lies one base from this, so it may be a read error. This sequence joins TRBV7-2 and TRBJ1-2; D is ambiguous. Trimming took 1 base from V and 2 from J, leaving 11 bases between them. CDR1 is SGHTA and CDR2 is FQGNSA in the germline V gene. The CDR3 is 15 amino acids. This chain's CDR3 is CASSLGAKRNYGYTF. In DNA, the CDR3 is TGTGCCAGCAGCTTAGGTGCCAAACGAAACTATGGCTACACCTTC.

The V gene is TRBV12-3 or TRBV12-4, the J gene TRBJ2-2; D is ambiguous. The V end lost 6 bases, the J end lost 2 bases, and 19 bases lay between the germline ends. The CDR3 has 17 amino acids. Here the CDR3 reads CASSYRLGPINTGELFF. The CDR3 DNA follows: TGTGCCAGCAGCTATCGGCTTGGGCCTATAAACACCGGGGAGCTGTTTTTT.

Many counts were recorded for this clonotype. The J gene is TRBJ1-1, the V gene TRBV12-3 or TRBV12-4; no reliable D call. The CDR3 is 13 amino acids. The V gene lost 8 bases and the J gene lost 7 bases, with 17 bases spanning the gap. CDR3 nucleotide sequence: TGTGCCAGCTGTGCTAGTCGGGCCATTGAAGCTTTCTTT. It encodes CASCASRAIEAFF.

The rearrangement uses TRBV7-2 and TRBJ2-3, with TRBD2 matching over 12 bases. Germline V gene lookup returns CDR1 SGHTA and CDR2 FQGNSA. CDR3 size: 16 residues. The V gene end was trimmed by 1 base and the J gene end by 6 bases; junction bases not matched to a gene: 5. The CDR3 loop reads CASSLGASGGADTQYF. CDR3 coding DNA: TGTGCCAGCAGCTTAGGTGCTAGCGGGGGGGCCGATACGCAGTATTTT.

This clonotype was seen repeatedly, ten times or more. This sequence joins TRBV4-2 and TRBJ2-7, with D perhaps matching TRBD2 (5 bases). Per germline, CDR1 LGHNA and CDR2 YNFKEQ. The CDR3 is 15 residues long. V was shortened by 8 bases and J by 2 bases, with 19 bases between the two germline ends. The CDR3 loop is CASSTSGSGTYEQYF. In DNA, the CDR3 is TGTGCCAGCTCTACTTCGGGAAGCGGCACCTACGAGCAGTACTTC.

This clonotype occurred many times. This sequence joins TRBV2 and TRBJ1-1; D is perhaps TRBD1 (6 bases). CDR3 length: 15 residues. Trimming removed 2 bases at V and 2 bases at J, with 12 bases between. Germline V gene lookup returns CDR1 SNHLY and CDR2 FYNNEI. As DNA, the CDR3 is TGTGCCAGCAGTGAATTGCGACAGGTCAACACTGAAGCTTTCTTT. Amino acid sequence: CASSELRQVNTEAFF.

This clonotype has a count of ten or more. This sequence joins TRBV14 and TRBJ2-5, with D possibly matching TRBD2 (6 bases). CDR3 length: 18 amino acids. Between the trimmed V and J ends, which lost 7 bases and 4 bases, there was a span of 28 bases. The germline CDR1 and CDR2 sequences are SGHDN and FVKESK. The CDR3 reads CASTPRNFAQGGIETQYF. The CDR3 nucleotides are TGTGCCAGCACCCCAAGAAATTTTGCCCAGGGAGGTATAGAGACCCAGTACTTC.

This clonotype was picked up many times. The V call is TRBV7-2, the J call TRBJ1-3, with D hard to call. CDR1 is SGHTA, CDR2 FQGNSA, per germline. There are 12 residues in the CDR3. Between the trimmed V and J ends, which lost 2 bases and 1 base, there was a span of 0 bases. In nucleotides, the CDR3 is TGTGCCAGCAGCTTATCTGGAAACACCATATATTTT. Amino acids: CASSLSGNTIYF. The full variable domain, its missing parts supplied by reference TRBV7-2 and TRBJ1-3, is GAGVSQSPSNKVTEKGKDVELRCDPISGHTALYWYRQSLGQGLEFLIYFQGNSAPDKSGLPSDRFSAERTGGSVSTLTIQRTQQEDSAVYLCASSLSGNTIYFGEGSWLTVV.

The rearrangement links TRBV7-2 to TRBJ2-1; D ambiguous. Germline assignment: CDR1 SGHTA and CDR2 FQGNSA. Trimming removed 1 base at V and 5 bases at J, with 6 bases between. The CDR3 is 13 residues long. As DNA, the CDR3 is TGTGCCAGCAGCTTAGGACCGAACAATGAGCAGTTCTTC. Residues: CASSLGPNNEQFF.

This clonotype was counted at least ten times. V and J are TRBV18 and TRBJ2-3, with 10 bases that match TRBD1. After removal of 4 bases from V and 3 bases from J, the junction contained 4 bases not matched to a gene. CDR1 and CDR2 (germline): KGHSH, LQKENI. The CDR3 contains 15 residues. The CDR3, as DNA: TGTGCCAGCTCACTCGACAGGGGGCTTACAGATACGCAGTATTTT. This sequence encodes CASSLDRGLTDTQYF.

This clonotype was seen at least ten times. J is TRBJ2-3 and V is TRBV6-2 or TRBV6-3; D remains unclear. Trimming removed 6 bases from V and 4 bases from J, with 14 bases in between. The CDR3 covers 14 residues. Germline assignment: CDR1 MNHEY and CDR2 SVGEGT. CDR3 in amino acids: CASRPLLGPDTQYF. CDR3 nucleotide sequence: TGTGCCAGCAGACCACTTCTAGGGCCAGATACGCAGTATTTT.

This clonotype came up many times. CDR3 in amino acids: CASSSSGFQETQYF. The CDR3 bases are TGTGCCAGCAGCTCCTCCGGGTTTCAAGAGACCCAGTACTTC. The chain carries TRBV5-4 and TRBJ2-5, with D hard to call. Per germline, CDR1 SGHNT and CDR2 YYREEE (reference sequence). The V end was cut by 3 bases, the J end by 2 bases, with 11 bases between. The CDR3 is made up of 14 amino acids.

The CDR3 protein is CASSLAPVNNSPLHF. Here the CDR3 DNA reads TGTGCCAGCAGCTTGGCTCCGGTGAATAATTCACCCCTCCACTTT. J is TRBJ1-6 and V is TRBV5-5; D gene ambiguous. The length of the CDR3 is 15 residues. In germline, CDR1 is SGHKS, CDR2 YYEKEE (reference sequence). V lost 0 bases, J lost 5 bases, and 9 bases lay in between.

This sequence joins TRBV10-1 and TRBJ1-1, with 8 bases that match TRBD1. The CDR3 is 14 residues long. The J segment lost 4 bases and the V segment lost 6 bases, leaving 7 bases of the junction unmatched. Germline V gene sequence: CDR1 WNHNN, CDR2 SYGVQD (reference sequence). CDR3 sequence: CASRHKQGGTEAFF. As DNA, the CDR3 is TGCGCCAGCAGACACAAACAGGGGGGCACTGAAGCTTTCTTT.